This T cell receptor (beta chain) was identified in a study of beta chain features in type 1 diabetes. As for the study in general: Age and gender were similar between patients and healthy donors, as were cell yields.

Purities over 98% were achieved in all sorted populations. Notes on this clone: Its target is unknown.

Investigators reverse transcribed all isolated RNA, so they sequenced expressed TCRB transcripts. The table came from immunoSEQ multiplex PCR; TCRdb's copy has only in-frame clones and leaves some out. The repertoire includes a few hundred thousand clones, about a fifth of them detected once, and about 0.028% sits in the top ten. Whole-study results and caveats: Patients with Type 1 diabetes showed moderately but significantly shorter TCRB CDR3s in all four CD4+ subsets. For patients, the naive, central memory and Treg TCRB repertoires appeared more alike than for healthy donors.

The sequence was obtained from a woman between 40 and 55 years old with type 1 diabetes. Source material: naive CD4+ T cells from blood.

The CDR3 protein is CASSTAGTVGIGYGYTF. Here the CDR3 DNA reads TGTGCCAGCAGTACCGCCGGGACAGTCGGGATTGGGTATGGCTACACCTTC. The genes are TRBV25-1 and TRBJ1-2, with 7 bases fitting TRBD1. There are 17 residues in the CDR3. Germline assignment: CDR1 MGHDK and CDR2 SYGVNS. The J segment lost 5 bases and the V segment lost 5 bases, leaving 17 bases of the junction unmatched.